Given below is one T cell receptor (beta chain) in context. As yet, its antigen is unknown. These data come from a study of a mutant IDH1 vaccine in newly diagnosed glioma. Overall study context: Treated patients comprised about 62% males and around 40% females, mean age approximately 42 years. Patients had received radiotherapy, temozolomide, or both previously, most receiving both. Study-level findings and limits: Patients mounted vaccine-induced immune responses in 93.3% of cases. Pseudoprogression appeared unlinked to shifts in leading peripheral T cell clonotypes.

Noted time point: week 23, last vaccination. Every vaccination contained 300 ug of the mutant IDH1 20-mer peptide and was paired with topical imiquimod. Some clones are missing from TCRdb's copy, which holds only in-frame ones; the method was immunoSEQ multiplex PCR. The sample lists 40,000 to 45,000 clones; around 76% were seen once. Specimen: PBMCs, collected from a glioma patient whose treatment included an IDH1 peptide vaccine. The clonotype originates from a man aged 45-60 years with glioma.

This CDR3 reads CASSYSNFNYGYTF. In DNA form, the CDR3 reads TGTGCCAGCAGTTACTCGAATTTCAACTATGGCTACACCTTC. The chain recombines TRBV6-5 with TRBJ1-2, with no clear D. This CDR3 comprises 14 residues. The germline gives CDR1 MNHEY, CDR2 SVGAGI. V was clipped by 0 bases and J by 2 bases, with 7 bases between them.